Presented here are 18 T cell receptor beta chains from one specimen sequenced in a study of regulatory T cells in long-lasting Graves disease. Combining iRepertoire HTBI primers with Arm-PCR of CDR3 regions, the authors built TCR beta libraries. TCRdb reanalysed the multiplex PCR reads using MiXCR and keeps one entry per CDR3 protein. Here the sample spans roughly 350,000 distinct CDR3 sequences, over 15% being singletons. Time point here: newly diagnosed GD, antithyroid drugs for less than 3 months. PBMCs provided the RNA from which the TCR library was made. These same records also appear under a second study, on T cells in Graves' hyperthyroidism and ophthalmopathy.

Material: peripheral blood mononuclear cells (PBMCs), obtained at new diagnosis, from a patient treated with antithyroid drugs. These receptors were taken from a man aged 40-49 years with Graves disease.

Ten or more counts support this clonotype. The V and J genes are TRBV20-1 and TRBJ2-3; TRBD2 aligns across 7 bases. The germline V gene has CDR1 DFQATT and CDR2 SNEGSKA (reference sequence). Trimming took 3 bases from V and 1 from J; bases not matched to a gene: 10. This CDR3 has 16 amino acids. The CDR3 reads CSASGLAGIGTDTQYF. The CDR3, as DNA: TGCAGTGCTAGCGGGTTAGCGGGTATCGGCACAGATACGCAGTATTTT.

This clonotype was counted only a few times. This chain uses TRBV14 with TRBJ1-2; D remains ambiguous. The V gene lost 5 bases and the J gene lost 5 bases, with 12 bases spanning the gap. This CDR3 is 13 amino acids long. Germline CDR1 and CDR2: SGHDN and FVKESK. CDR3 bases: TGTGCCAGCAGCTTCATGGAGCGGTATGGCTACACCTTC. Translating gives CASSFMERYGYTF.

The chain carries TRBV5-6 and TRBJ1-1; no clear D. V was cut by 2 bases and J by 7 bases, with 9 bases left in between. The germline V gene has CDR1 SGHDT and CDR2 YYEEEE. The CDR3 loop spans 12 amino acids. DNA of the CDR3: TGTGCCAGCAGCTTATCACCTTTTGAAGCTTTCTTT. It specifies CASSLSPFEAFF.

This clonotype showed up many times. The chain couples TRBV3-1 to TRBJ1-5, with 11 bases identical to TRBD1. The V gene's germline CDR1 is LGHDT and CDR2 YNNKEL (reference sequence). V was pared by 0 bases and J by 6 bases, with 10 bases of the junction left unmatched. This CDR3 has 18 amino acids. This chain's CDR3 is CASSQDLGGQGAGQPQHF. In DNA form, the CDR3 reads TGTGCCAGCAGCCAAGATCTTGGAGGACAGGGGGCGGGTCAGCCCCAGCATTTT.

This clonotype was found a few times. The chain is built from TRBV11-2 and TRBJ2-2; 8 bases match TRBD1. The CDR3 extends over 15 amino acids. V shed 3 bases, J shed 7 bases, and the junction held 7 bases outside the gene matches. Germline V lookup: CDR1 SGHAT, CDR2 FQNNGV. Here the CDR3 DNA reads TGTGCCAGCAGCTTTTCGACAGGGGTCAACGGGGAGCTGTTTTTT. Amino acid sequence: CASSFSTGVNGELFF.

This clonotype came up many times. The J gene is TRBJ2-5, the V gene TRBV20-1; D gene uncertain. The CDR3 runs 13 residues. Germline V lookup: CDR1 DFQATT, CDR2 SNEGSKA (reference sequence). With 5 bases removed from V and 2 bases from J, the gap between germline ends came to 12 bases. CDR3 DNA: TGCAGTGCTCACACAGTGTTTCAAGAGACCCAGTACTTC. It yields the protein CSAHTVFQETQYF.

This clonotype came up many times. CDR3: CASSQTGETYEQYF. The DNA of the CDR3 is TGTGCCAGCAGCCAGACAGGGGAGACCTACGAGCAGTACTTC. V and J are TRBV28 and TRBJ2-7; TRBD1 matches at 8 bases. V shed 6 bases, J shed 2 bases, and the junction held 6 bases outside the gene matches. The CDR3 loop spans 14 amino acids. CDR1 and CDR2 from the germline V gene are MDHEN and SYDVKM.

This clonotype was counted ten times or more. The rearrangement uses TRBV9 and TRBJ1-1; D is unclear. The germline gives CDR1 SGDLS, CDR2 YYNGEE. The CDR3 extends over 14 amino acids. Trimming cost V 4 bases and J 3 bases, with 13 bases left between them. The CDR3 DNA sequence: TGTGCCAGCAGCCCAAGGAGGGTTGACACTGAAGCTTTCTTT. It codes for CASSPRRVDTEAFF. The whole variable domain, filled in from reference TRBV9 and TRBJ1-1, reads DSGVTQTPKHLITATGQRVTLRCSPRSGDLSVYWYQQSLDQGLQFLIQYYNGEERAKGNILERFSAQQFPDLHSELNLSSLELGDSALYFCASSPRRVDTEAFFGQGTRLTVV.

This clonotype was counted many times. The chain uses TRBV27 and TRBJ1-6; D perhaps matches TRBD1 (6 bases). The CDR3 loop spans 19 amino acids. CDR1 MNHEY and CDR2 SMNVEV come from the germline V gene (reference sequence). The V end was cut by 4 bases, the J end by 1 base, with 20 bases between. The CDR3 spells CASSSGALRVRSYNSPLHF. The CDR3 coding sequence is TGTGCCAGCAGTTCAGGGGCTCTGCGAGTTCGATCCTATAATTCACCCCTCCACTTT.

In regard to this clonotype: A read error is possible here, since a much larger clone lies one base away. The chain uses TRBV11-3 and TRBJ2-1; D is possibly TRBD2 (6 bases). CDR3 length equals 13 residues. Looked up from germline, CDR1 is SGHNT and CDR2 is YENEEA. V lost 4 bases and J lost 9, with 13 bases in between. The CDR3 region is CASSSVGGSEQFF. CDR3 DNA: TGTGCCAGCAGCTCAGTGGGAGGCAGTGAGCAGTTCTTC.

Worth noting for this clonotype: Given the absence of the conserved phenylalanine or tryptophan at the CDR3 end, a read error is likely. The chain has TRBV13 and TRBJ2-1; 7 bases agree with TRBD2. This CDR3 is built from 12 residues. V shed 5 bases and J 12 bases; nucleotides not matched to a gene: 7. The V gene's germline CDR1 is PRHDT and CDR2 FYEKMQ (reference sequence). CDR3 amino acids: CASSVAGGGQFL. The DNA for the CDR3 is TGTGCCAGCAGCGTAGCCGGCGGGGGGCAGTTCCTC.

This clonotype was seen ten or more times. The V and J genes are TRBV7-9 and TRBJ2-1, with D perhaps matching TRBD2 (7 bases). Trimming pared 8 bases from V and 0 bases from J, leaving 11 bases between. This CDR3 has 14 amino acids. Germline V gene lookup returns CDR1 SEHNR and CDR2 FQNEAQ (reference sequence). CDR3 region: CASGRGGSYNEQFF. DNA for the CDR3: TGTGCCAGCGGGAGGGGGGGCTCCTACAATGAGCAGTTCTTC.

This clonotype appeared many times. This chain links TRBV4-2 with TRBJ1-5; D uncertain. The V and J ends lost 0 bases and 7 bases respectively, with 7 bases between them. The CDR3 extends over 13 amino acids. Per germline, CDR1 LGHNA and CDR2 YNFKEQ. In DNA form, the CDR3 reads TGTGCCAGCAGCCAAGATGCAACCCAGCCCCAGCATTTT. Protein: CASSQDATQPQHF.

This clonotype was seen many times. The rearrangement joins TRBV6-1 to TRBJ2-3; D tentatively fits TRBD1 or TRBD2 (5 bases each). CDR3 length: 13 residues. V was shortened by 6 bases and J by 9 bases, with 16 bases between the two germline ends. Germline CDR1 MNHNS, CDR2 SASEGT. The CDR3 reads CASRQGPGRTQYF. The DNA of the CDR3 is TGTGCCAGCAGGCAGGGACCCGGTCGGACGCAGTATTTT.

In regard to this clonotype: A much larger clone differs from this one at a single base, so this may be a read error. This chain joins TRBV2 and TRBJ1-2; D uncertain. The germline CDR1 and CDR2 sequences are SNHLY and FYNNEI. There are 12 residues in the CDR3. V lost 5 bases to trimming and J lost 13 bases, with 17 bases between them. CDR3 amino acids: CASSPGGLTCTF. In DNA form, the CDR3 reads TGTGCCAGCAGTCCCGGCGGGCTCACCTGCACCTTC.

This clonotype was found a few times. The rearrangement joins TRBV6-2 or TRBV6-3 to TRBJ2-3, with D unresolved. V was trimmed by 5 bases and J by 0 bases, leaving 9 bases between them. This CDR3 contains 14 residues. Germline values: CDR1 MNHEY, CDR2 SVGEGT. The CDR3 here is CASSHRSSTDTQYF. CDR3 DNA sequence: TGTGCCAGCAGTCACAGATCTAGCACAGATACGCAGTATTTT.

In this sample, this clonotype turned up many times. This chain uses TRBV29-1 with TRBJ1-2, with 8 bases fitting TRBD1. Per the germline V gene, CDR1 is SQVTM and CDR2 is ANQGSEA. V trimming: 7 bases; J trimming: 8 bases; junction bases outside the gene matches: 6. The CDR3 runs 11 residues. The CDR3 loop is CSATDRAGYTF. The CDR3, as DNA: TGCAGCGCCACGGACAGGGCGGGCTACACCTTC.

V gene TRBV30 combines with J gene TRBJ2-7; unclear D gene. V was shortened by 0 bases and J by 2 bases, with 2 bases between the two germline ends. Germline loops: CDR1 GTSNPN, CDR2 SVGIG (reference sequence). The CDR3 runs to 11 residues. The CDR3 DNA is TGTGCCTGGAGTGTGACCTACGAGCAGTACTTC. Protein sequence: CAWSVTYEQYF.